This TCR beta chain stems from a study of Ad26.COV2.S vaccination and SARS-CoV-2 variants. The wider study: Donor joined the COV1001 Ad26.COV2.S trial arm.

Data came from immunoSEQ multiplex PCR; TCRdb stores just in-frame clones and leaves some out. The sample lists about half a million clones; nearly 90% were seen once. The treatment is: over 15 received Ad26.COV2.S at low or high dose, single or two shots; about five received placebo; per-sample allocation not given. Collection of the samples took place on day 63 after the first injection of vaccine or placebo. This person who donated was an adult of 18-55 years in Boston. Deletions cut 3 bases from V and 4 bases from J, with 12 bases between. There are 15 residues in the CDR3. Germline CDR1 is MGHDK and CDR2 is SYGVNS.

The sequencing here drew on peripheral blood, taken in a trial of Ad26.COV2.S vaccine versus placebo. The receptor's source is a person aged 18-60 years who received the Ad26.COV2.S COVID-19 vaccine or a placebo. This chain uses TRBV25-1 with TRBJ1-4; tentatively, D is TRBD1 (6 bases). DNA for the CDR3: TGTGCCAGCAGTGATTGGACAGAAGATAATGAAAAACTGTTTTTT. Translated, it gives CASSDWTEDNEKLFF. The entire variable domain, with the rest obtained from reference TRBV25-1 and TRBJ1-4, is as follows: EADIYQTPRYLVIGTGKKITLECSQTMGHDKMYWYQQDPGMELHLIHYSYGVNSTEKGDLSSESTVSRIRTEHFPLTLESARPSHTSQYLCASSDWTEDNEKLFFGSGTQLSVL.